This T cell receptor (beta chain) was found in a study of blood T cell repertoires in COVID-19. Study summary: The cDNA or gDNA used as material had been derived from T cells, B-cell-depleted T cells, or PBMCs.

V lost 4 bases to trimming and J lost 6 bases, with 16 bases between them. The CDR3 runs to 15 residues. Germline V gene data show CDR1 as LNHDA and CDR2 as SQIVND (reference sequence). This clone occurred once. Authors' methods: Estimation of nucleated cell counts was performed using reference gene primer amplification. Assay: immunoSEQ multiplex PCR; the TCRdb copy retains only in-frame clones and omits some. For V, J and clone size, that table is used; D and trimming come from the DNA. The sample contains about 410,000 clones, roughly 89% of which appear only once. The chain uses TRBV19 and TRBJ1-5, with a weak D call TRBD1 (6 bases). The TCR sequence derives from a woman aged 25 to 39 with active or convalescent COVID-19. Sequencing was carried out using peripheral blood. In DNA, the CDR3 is TGTGCCAGTAGTACCGGGGGGCGGGGGCCTCAGCCCCAGCATTTT. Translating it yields CASSTGGRGPQPQHF.